A selection of T cell receptor beta chains follows, all from one sample in a study of early T cells in non-severe SARS-CoV-2 infection. TCRdb fed the 5' RACE reads into MiXCR, producing one record per CDR3 protein. The sample has about 92,000 distinct CDR3 sequences; 14% are singletons. Sequences were obtained from whole blood. The origin of the receptors is an adult who was a healthcare worker with PCR-confirmed SARS-CoV-2 infection or an uninfected control (not recorded which). The CDR3 runs from the conserved cysteine through the conserved F or W. A D gene is named only where the DNA matches it firmly. Clone size appears in some rows only: once, few, many, or a class for an expanded clone.

abundance,v_gene,j_gene,d_gene,CDR3aa,CDR3nt
few,TRBV7-9,TRBJ2-1,TRBD2,CASRRAGGSSYNEQFF,TGTGCCAGCAGACGGGCGGGGGGAAGCTCCTACAATGAGCAGTTCTTC
.,TRBV4-3,TRBJ1-3,.,CASSQDRAASGNTIYF,TGCGCCAGCAGCCAAGATCGGGCAGCCTCTGGAAACACCATATATTTT
.,TRBV11-2,TRBJ2-7,TRBD1,CASSFSPGTGGDEQYF,TGTGCCAGCAGCTTTAGCCCCGGGACAGGGGGCGACGAGCAGTACTTC
many,TRBV27,TRBJ1-1,.,CASSLMPDRWADTEAFF,TGTGCCAGCAGTTTAATGCCGGACCGCTGGGCGGACACTGAAGCTTTCTTT
many,TRBV3-1,TRBJ2-3,TRBD2,CASSLLGLAPDTQYF,TGTGCCAGCAGTCTACTCGGACTAGCTCCAGATACGCAGTATTTT
many,TRBV5-4,TRBJ2-7,.,CASSLAATYEQYF,TGTGCCAGCAGCTTGGCGGCGACCTACGAGCAGTACTTC
.,TRBV3-1,TRBJ1-1,.,CASSQRENMNTEAFF,TGTGCCAGCAGCCAAAGGGAGAACATGAACACTGAAGCTTTCTTT
.,TRBV7-9,TRBJ2-7,TRBD2,CASSFPGLAGRTYEQYF,TGTGCCAGCAGCTTTCCCGGACTAGCGGGGAGAACCTACGAGCAGTACTTC
.,TRBV25-1,TRBJ1-2,.,CASSFAMGSNYGYTF,TGTGCCAGCAGTTTCGCGATGGGTTCTAACTATGGCTACACCTTC
.,TRBV10-2,TRBJ1-2,.,CASSESPEIYGYTF,TGCGCCAGCAGTGAGTCTCCGGAGATTTATGGCTACACCTTC
many,TRBV2,TRBJ2-5,.,CASSKLRQVQETQYF,TGTGCCAGCAGTAAACTTCGACAGGTCCAAGAGACCCAGTACTTC
many,TRBV5-1,TRBJ2-5,.,CADWDTQETQYF,TGCGCCGACTGGGACACTCAAGAGACCCAGTACTTC
few,TRBV12-3/TRBV12-4,TRBJ1-5,.,CASSSGQPQHF,TGTGCCAGCAGTTCGGGTCAGCCCCAGCATTTT
.,TRBV7-2,TRBJ2-5,TRBD2,CASSLVAGGLQETQYF,TGTGCCAGCAGCTTAGTAGCGGGGGGCCTCCAAGAGACCCAGTACTTC
.,TRBV11-2,TRBJ1-2,.,CASSITWGEPDGYTF,TGTGCCAGCAGCATCACTTGGGGAGAGCCTGATGGCTACACCTTC
many,TRBV3-1,TRBJ1-3,.,CASSQDWGDSSGNTIYF,TGTGCCAGCAGCCAAGATTGGGGAGATAGCTCTGGAAACACCATATATTTT
.,TRBV11-2,TRBJ2-2,.,CASSLDPRDTGELFF,TGTGCCAGCAGCTTAGATCCGCGGGACACCGGGGAGCTGTTTTTT
few,TRBV13,TRBJ2-1,.,CASSLGGPPNEQFF,TGTGCCAGCAGCTTAGGGGGGCCCCCCAATGAGCAGTTCTTC
few,TRBV5-4,TRBJ1-3,.,CASSLMGRAGNTIYF,TGTGCCAGCAGCTTGATGGGCAGGGCTGGAAACACCATATATTTT
.,TRBV5-1,TRBJ1-1,.,CASSAAGTEKLEAFF,TGCGCCAGCAGCGCGGCCGGGACGGAAAAGTTAGAAGCTTTCTTT
many,TRBV7-2,TRBJ2-3,TRBD2,CASSLVGLAGYQSTDTQYF,TGTGCCAGCAGCTTAGTGGGACTAGCGGGGTACCAAAGCACAGATACGCAGTATTTT
.,TRBV25-1,TRBJ2-7,.,CASSPDRTLYEQYF,TGTGCCAGCAGTCCCGACAGAACCCTCTACGAGCAGTACTTC
.,TRBV28,TRBJ2-3,.,CASSLSFTDTQYF,TGTGCCAGCAGTTTATCCTTCACAGATACGCAGTATTTT
few,TRBV20-1,TRBJ2-5,TRBD2,CSARVAGGETQYF,TGCAGTGCTAGGGTAGCGGGGGGGGAGACCCAGTACTTC
many,TRBV20-1,TRBJ1-4,TRBD1,CSARARQGDEKLFF,TGCAGTGCTAGAGCGCGTCAGGGGGACGAAAAACTGTTTTTT
.,TRBV28,TRBJ2-3,.,CASLPLGTDTQYF,TGTGCCAGTCTGCCACTGGGCACAGATACGCAGTATTTT
few,TRBV6-2/TRBV6-3,TRBJ2-3,.,CASSYEWPDTQYF,TGTGCCAGCAGTTACGAGTGGCCGGATACGCAGTATTTT
many,TRBV12-3/TRBV12-4,TRBJ2-1,TRBD2,CASSSPGPSGGNEQFF,TGTGCCAGCAGTTCACCGGGTCCTAGCGGGGGGAATGAGCAGTTCTTC
.,TRBV6-5,TRBJ1-1,TRBD1,CASRRQGEAFF,TGTGCCAGCAGGCGACAGGGTGAAGCTTTCTTT
many,TRBV11-3,TRBJ2-1,TRBD2,CASSLLSGGIDEQFF,TGTGCCAGCAGCTTATTAAGCGGGGGGATCGATGAGCAGTTCTTC
many,TRBV5-1,TRBJ1-4,.,CASSFRGNEKLFF,TGCGCCAGCAGTTTCAGGGGCAATGAAAAACTGTTTTTT
.,TRBV9,TRBJ2-7,TRBD1,CASSVDRGAYEQYF,TGTGCCAGCAGCGTCGACAGGGGCGCCTACGAGCAGTACTTC
.,TRBV11-2,TRBJ2-5,.,CASSLALVVGNQETQYF,TGTGCCAGCAGCTTAGCCCTAGTTGTGGGAAACCAAGAGACCCAGTACTTC
few,TRBV9,TRBJ2-3,TRBD1,CASTRTGGTDTQYF,TGTGCCAGCACAAGGACAGGGGGAACAGATACGCAGTATTTT
.,TRBV9,TRBJ1-4,TRBD1,CASSETGATNEKLFF,TGTGCCAGCAGCGAAACAGGGGCAACTAATGAAAAACTGTTTTTT
.,TRBV29-1,TRBJ1-2,TRBD1,CSVAPRGYDGYTF,TGCAGCGTGGCACCCAGGGGGTATGATGGCTACACCTTC
.,TRBV11-2,TRBJ2-1,TRBD2,CASSPSLSSGGDEQFF,TGTGCCAGCAGCCCCTCCCTTTCTAGCGGGGGAGATGAGCAGTTCTTC
.,TRBV5-1,TRBJ2-5,TRBD1,CASSLGDSLQETQYF,TGCGCCAGCAGCTTGGGGGACAGTTTGCAAGAGACCCAGTACTTC
few,TRBV7-9,TRBJ2-1,.,CASSPYYRETPLNEQFF,TGTGCCAGCAGCCCCTACTACAGGGAAACCCCTCTCAATGAGCAGTTCTTC
.,TRBV5-1,TRBJ2-4,.,CASSLGEAKNIQYF,TGCGCCAGCAGCTTGGGGGAAGCCAAAAACATTCAGTACTTC
.,TRBV4-3,TRBJ2-5,TRBD1,CASSQDSGTGGWETQYF,TGCGCCAGCAGCCAAGATTCCGGGACAGGGGGCTGGGAGACCCAGTACTTC
few,TRBV12-3/TRBV12-4,TRBJ2-2,.,CASSNNRAGGELFF,TGTGCCAGCAGTAACAACAGGGCCGGCGGGGAGCTGTTTTTT
.,TRBV2,TRBJ2-2,.,CARQQGRGSGELFF,TGTGCCAGGCAACAGGGGCGGGGGTCCGGGGAGCTGTTTTTT
.,TRBV3-1,TRBJ2-3,.,CASSRPSVDTQYF,TGTGCCAGCAGCCGACCGTCCGTAGATACGCAGTATTTT
few,TRBV12-3/TRBV12-4,TRBJ2-4,TRBD1,CASRGQAEKNIQYF,TGTGCCAGCAGGGGACAGGCGGAAAAAAACATTCAGTACTTC
few,TRBV7-7,TRBJ1-1,.,CASSPGTDTEAFF,TGTGCTAGCAGCCCGGGTACGGACACTGAAGCTTTCTTT
few,TRBV2,TRBJ2-7,.,CASREVGTQPHEQYF,TGTGCCAGCAGGGAGGTGGGGACTCAGCCCCACGAGCAGTACTTC
many,TRBV12-3/TRBV12-4,TRBJ2-3,TRBD1,CASSLGEGALGDTQYF,TGTGCCAGCAGTTTAGGAGAGGGGGCCCTGGGGGATACGCAGTATTTT
few,TRBV20-1,TRBJ1-5,.,CSVPGQPQHF,TGCAGTGTCCCAGGTCAGCCCCAGCATTTT
few,TRBV28,TRBJ2-5,TRBD2,CASSLSGAETQYF,TGTGCCAGCAGTTTAAGCGGGGCAGAGACCCAGTACTTC
.,TRBV24-1,TRBJ1-5,TRBD1,CATSDAQGTGSFNQPQHF,TGTGCCACCAGTGATGCCCAGGGGACAGGGAGTTTCAATCAGCCCCAGCATTTT
.,TRBV13,TRBJ2-7,.,CASSQPGPSYEQYF,TGTGCCAGCAGCCAGCCGGGACCGAGCTACGAGCAGTACTTC
few,TRBV7-2,TRBJ2-3,.,CASSLDQTTDTQYF,TGTGCCAGCAGCTTAGACCAGACCACAGATACGCAGTATTTT
.,TRBV15,TRBJ1-3,.,CATSRDSPGNTIYF,TGTGCCACCAGCAGAGACAGTCCCGGAAACACCATATATTTT
.,TRBV7-9,TRBJ1-6,.,CASSREDSPLHF,TGTGCCAGCAGCCGAGAGGATTCACCCCTCCACTTT
few,TRBV4-3,TRBJ2-1,TRBD2,CASSQGPAGVRNEQFF,TGCGCCAGCAGCCAAGGGCCAGCGGGGGTAAGAAATGAGCAGTTCTTC
few,TRBV7-8,TRBJ1-2,.,CASSLTPAGSGYGYTF,TGTGCCAGCAGCCTGACCCCGGCGGGGTCGGGCTATGGCTACACCTTC
.,TRBV20-1,TRBJ2-1,.,CSARSPTSYNEQFF,TGCAGTGCTAGATCCCCTACCTCCTACAATGAGCAGTTCTTC